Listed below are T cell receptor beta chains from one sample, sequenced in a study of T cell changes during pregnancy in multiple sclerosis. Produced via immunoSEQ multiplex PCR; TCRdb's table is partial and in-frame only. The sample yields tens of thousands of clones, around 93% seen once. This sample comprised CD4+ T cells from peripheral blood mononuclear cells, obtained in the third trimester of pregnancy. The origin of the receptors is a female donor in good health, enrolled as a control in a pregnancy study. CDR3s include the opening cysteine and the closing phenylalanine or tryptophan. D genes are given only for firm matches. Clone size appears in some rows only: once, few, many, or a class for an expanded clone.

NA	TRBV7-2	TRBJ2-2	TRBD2	CASSGGTSGSSRRVGELFF	TGTGCCAGCAGCGGAGGGACTAGCGGGAGTTCCCGCAGGGTCGGGGAGCTGTTTTTT
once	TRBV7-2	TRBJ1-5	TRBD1	CASSLRDRGGNQPQHF	TGTGCCAGCAGCTTAAGGGACAGGGGAGGTAATCAGCCCCAGCATTTT
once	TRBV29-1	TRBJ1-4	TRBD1	CSVGGTGVEKLFF	TGCAGCGTTGGAGGGACAGGGGTTGAAAAACTGTTTTTT
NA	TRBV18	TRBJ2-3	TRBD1	CASSPGQGTDTQYF	TGTGCCAGCTCACCGGGACAGGGCACAGATACGCAGTATTTT
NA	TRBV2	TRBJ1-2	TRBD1	CASRRDRVIYGYTF	TGTGCCAGCAGGCGGGACAGAGTCATCTATGGCTACACCTTC
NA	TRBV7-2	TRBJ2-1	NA	CASSFDRRGNEQFF	TGTGCCAGCAGCTTCGATAGGCGCGGCAATGAGCAGTTCTTC
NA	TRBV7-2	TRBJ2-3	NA	CASSSSPQGGGTDTQYF	TGTGCCAGCAGCTCAAGCCCGCAGGGAGGCGGAACAGATACGCAGTATTTT
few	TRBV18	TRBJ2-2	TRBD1	CASSPRKQGVSGELFF	TGTGCCAGCTCACCAAGGAAACAGGGGGTATCCGGGGAGCTGTTTTTT
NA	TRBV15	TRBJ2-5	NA	CATSSFLGQKETQYF	TGTGCCACCAGCAGTTTCTTAGGACAGAAAGAGACCCAGTACTTC
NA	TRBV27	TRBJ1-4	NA	CASSRAAGLEKLFF	TGTGCCAGTAGCCGGGCGGCAGGGCTGGAAAAACTGTTTTTT
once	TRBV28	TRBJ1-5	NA	CASSLGRPRVQPQHF	TGTGCCAGCAGTTTAGGTCGGCCCCGGGTTCAGCCCCAGCATTTT
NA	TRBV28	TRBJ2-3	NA	CASSQGGADTQYF	TGTGCCAGCAGCCAGGGCGGTGCAGATACGCAGTATTTT
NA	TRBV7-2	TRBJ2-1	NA	CASSLVAPGYSYNEQFF	TGTGCCAGCAGCTTAGTAGCCCCAGGGTACTCCTACAATGAGCAGTTCTTC
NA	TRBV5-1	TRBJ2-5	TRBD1	CASSLGQAWETQYF	TGCGCCAGCAGCCTAGGACAGGCCTGGGAGACCCAGTACTTC
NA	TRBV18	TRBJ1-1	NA	CASSPLGVQNTEAFF	TGTGCCAGCTCACCTTTAGGGGTCCAAAACACTGAAGCTTTCTTT
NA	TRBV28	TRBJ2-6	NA	CASSLLPGTASGANVLTF	TGTGCCAGCAGTTTACTGCCGGGGACTGCCTCTGGGGCCAACGTCCTGACTTTC
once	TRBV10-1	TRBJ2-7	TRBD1	CASSPGQGREQYF	TGCGCCAGCAGCCCGGGACAGGGTCGCGAGCAGTACTTC
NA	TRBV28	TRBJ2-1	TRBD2	CASTSGSYNEQFF	TGTGCCAGCACGAGCGGGAGTTACAATGAGCAGTTCTTC
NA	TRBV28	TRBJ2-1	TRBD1	CASRTPGQGTFF	TGTGCCAGCAGGACACCGGGACAGGGTACGTTCTTC
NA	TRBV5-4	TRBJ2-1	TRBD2	CASSPGLATSPSYNEQFF	TGTGCCAGCAGTCCGGGACTAGCGACTTCACCCAGTTACAATGAGCAGTTCTTC
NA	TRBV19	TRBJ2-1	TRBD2	CASRLSRSGSYNEQFF	TGTGCCAGTAGGCTTAGCAGGAGCGGGAGCTACAATGAGCAGTTCTTC
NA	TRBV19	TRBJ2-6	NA	CASSKGQRGSGANVLTF	TGTGCCAGTAGTAAAGGACAGAGAGGCTCTGGGGCCAACGTCCTGACTTTC
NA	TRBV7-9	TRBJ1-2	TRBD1	CASSPRQGGDYGYTF	TGTGCCAGCAGCCCCAGACAGGGGGGTGACTATGGCTACACCTTC
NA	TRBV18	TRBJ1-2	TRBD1	CASSPRDRPRWGYTF	TGTGCCAGCTCACCAAGGGACAGGCCCAGATGGGGCTACACCTTC